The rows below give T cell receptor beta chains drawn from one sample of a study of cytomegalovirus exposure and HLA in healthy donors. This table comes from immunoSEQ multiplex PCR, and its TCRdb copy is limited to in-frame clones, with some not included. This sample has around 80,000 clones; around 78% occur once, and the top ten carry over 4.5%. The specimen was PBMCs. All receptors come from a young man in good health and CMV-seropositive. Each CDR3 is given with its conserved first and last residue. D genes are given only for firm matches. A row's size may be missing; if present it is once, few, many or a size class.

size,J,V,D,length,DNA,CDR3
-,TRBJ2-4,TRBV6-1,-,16,TGTGCCAGCAGTGAAGCCCCCTCTAGCCCTAAAAACATTCAGTACTTC,CASSEAPSSPKNIQYF
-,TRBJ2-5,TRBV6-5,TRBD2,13,TGTGCCACCAAAAGCGGGAGCAGTGAGACCCAGTACTTC,CATKSGSSETQYF
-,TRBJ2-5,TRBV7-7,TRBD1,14,TGTGCTAGCAGCAACGACAGGGCCCAAGAGACCCAGTACTTC,CASSNDRAQETQYF
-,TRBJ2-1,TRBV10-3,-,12,TGTGCCATCAGTGAGTCCCCAAATGAGCAGTTCTTC,CAISESPNEQFF
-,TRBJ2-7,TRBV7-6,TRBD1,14,TGTGCCAGCAGCCCCAGACAGGGGGGATACGAGCAGTACTTC,CASSPRQGGYEQYF
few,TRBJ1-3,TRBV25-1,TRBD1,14,TGTGCCAGCAGTGGGTGGACAGGGGAGAACACCATATATTTT,CASSGWTGENTIYF
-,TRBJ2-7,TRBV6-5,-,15,TGTGCCAGCAGTTACTCGGGTGAGGGGGTCTACGAGCAGTACTTC,CASSYSGEGVYEQYF
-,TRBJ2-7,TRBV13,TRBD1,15,TGTGCCAGCAGCTTCGGGGACAGAGCTTCCTACGAGCAGTACTTC,CASSFGDRASYEQYF
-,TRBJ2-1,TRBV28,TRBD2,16,TGTGCCAGCAGTTTTACTAGCGGTAGCTCCTACAATGAGCAGTTCTTC,CASSFTSGSSYNEQFF
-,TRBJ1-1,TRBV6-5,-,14,TGTGCCAGCAGTTACTCTTCCGTGAACACTGAAGCTTTCTTT,CASSYSSVNTEAFF
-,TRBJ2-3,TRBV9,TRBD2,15,TGTGCCAGCAGCGTTGGGCTAGCGGCCACAGATACGCAGTATTTT,CASSVGLAATDTQYF
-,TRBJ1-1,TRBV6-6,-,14,TGTGCCAGCAGTTACAATTCAGGGCGCGAAGAAGCTTTCTTT,CASSYNSGREEAFF
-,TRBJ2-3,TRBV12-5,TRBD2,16,TGTGCTAGTGGTCACGGACTAGCGGGAGATTTGGATACGCAGTATTTT,CASGHGLAGDLDTQYF
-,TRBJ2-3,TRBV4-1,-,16,TGCGCCAGCAGCCAAGACCGAGCGACCAGCACAGATACGCAGTATTTT,CASSQDRATSTDTQYF
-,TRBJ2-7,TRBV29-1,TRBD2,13,TGCAGCGTTGGCGGGAGGGGTTCCTACGAGCAGTACTTC,CSVGGRGSYEQYF
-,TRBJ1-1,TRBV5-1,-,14,TGCGCCAGCAGCTTGGAGCACTCGAACACTGAAGCTTTCTTT,CASSLEHSNTEAFF
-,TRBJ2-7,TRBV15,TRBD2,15,TGTGCCACCAGGCCTGGGCGGGGGTCCTCCTACGAGCAGTACTTC,CATRPGRGSSYEQYF
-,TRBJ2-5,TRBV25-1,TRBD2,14,TGTGCCAGCACCGGGACTAGCGGGGAAGAGACCCAGTACTTC,CASTGTSGEETQYF
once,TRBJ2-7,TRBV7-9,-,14,TGTGCCAGCAGCTTAGTAGCCCCCTCCTACGAGCAGTACTTC,CASSLVAPSYEQYF
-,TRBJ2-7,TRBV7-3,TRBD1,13,TGTGCCAGCAGCGCGGACAGGTTAGCCGAGCAGTACTTC,CASSADRLAEQYF
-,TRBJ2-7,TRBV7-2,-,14,TGTGCCAGCAGCTGGCCGGGGGAGCTTGACGAGCAGTACTTC,CASSWPGELDEQYF
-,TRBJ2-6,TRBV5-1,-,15,TGCGCCAGCAGCTTGGGGGGGCCTGGGGCCAACGTCCTGACTTTC,CASSLGGPGANVLTF
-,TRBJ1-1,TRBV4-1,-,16,TGCGCCAGCAGCCAAGAGGGGGCCAGGAGGAACACTGAAGCTTTCTTT,CASSQEGARRNTEAFF
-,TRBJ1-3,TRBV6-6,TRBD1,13,TGTGCCAGCATGACAGGGGCTGGAAACACCATATATTTT,CASMTGAGNTIYF
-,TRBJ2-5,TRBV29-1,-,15,TGCAGCGTTGAAGAGGGGGGAGCGTACCAAGAGACCCAGTACTTC,CSVEEGGAYQETQYF
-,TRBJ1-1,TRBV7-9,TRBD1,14,TGTGCCAGCAGCTTAGTCCAGGGGGATGCTGAAGCTTTCTTT,CASSLVQGDAEAFF
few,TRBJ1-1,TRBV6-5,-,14,TGTGCCAGCAGCCTAGCCAGGGGAAACACTGAAGCTTTCTTT,CASSLARGNTEAFF
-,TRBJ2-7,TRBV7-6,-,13,TGTGCCAGCACCTTAGCGGAGGGCTACGAGCAGTACTTC,CASTLAEGYEQYF
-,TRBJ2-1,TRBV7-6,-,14,TGTGCCAGCAGCTTTCGGGAGCACGACAATGAGCAGTTCTTC,CASSFREHDNEQFF
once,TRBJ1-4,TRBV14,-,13,TGTGCCAGCAGCCAAGATCTATATGAAAAACTGTTTTTT,CASSQDLYEKLFF
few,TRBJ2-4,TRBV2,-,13,TGTGCCAGCAGTGGGGTCGGGGAGGCTATTCAGTACTTC,CASSGVGEAIQYF